This TCR beta chain appears in the sequencing data of a study of cytomegalovirus exposure and HLA in healthy donors. Germline-derived CDR1 and CDR2 are WSHSY and SAAADI. This CDR3 has 15 amino acids. Trimming left V 1 base short and J 5 bases short, with 13 bases between. Clones were read by immunoSEQ multiplex PCR, and TCRdb kept only the in-frame ones, dropping some. The sample carries under 150,000 clones, roughly 86% recorded once. Study-wide results and caveats: As was reported, the classifier diagnosed cytomegalovirus status with high specificity and sensitivity. TCR clusters originating in the first cohort tended to co-occur in the roughly 120 validation repertoires, according to a later analysis. Researchers counted around 180 TCR beta chains as cytomegalovirus-associated.

Notes on this clone: The antigen is unknown.

V gene TRBV10-2 combines with J gene TRBJ2-3; D remains unclear. Sequencing used PBMCs. This clonotype originated in a young man in good health and CMV-seropositive. The CDR3 coding sequence is TGCGCCAGCAGTGAGTGGGCTGTCGGCAGAGATACGCAGTATTTT. It specifies CASSEWAVGRDTQYF.